The 23 T cell receptor beta chains below all came from one sample that was sequenced in a study of T-cell reconstitution after alpha-beta-depleted transplantation in children. Preparation of the TCRbeta library involved a method that used unique molecular identifiers. TCRdb reprocessed the PCR reads via MiXCR and lists one record per CDR3 protein. The sample contains around 250,000 distinct CDR3 sequences, roughly 8.2% of which appear only once. This sample comprised PBMCs, mostly from graft donor cells, obtained 180 days after TCRalphabeta/CD19-depleted stem cell transplant. The receptors originated from a male patient younger than 18 who had a stem cell transplant for acute lymphoblastic leukemia, so the T cells may come from the graft donor.

This clonotype was seen repeatedly, ten times or more. The junction departs from germline at one end; a sequencing error may be responsible. The rearrangement uses TRBV7-7 and TRBJ2-1, with D possibly being TRBD2 (6 bases). The CDR3 contains 19 residues. Germline V CDR1 and CDR2: SSHAT, FNYEAQ (reference sequence). CDR3 region: CASSRLGGRRIIKPNEQFF. The DNA of the CDR3 is TGTGCTAGCAGCCGACTCGGGGGTCGAAGGATCATTAAACCGAATGAGCAGTTCTTC. The whole variable domain, filled in from reference TRBV7-7 and TRBJ2-1, reads GAGVSQSPRYKVTKRGQDVTLRCDPISSHATLYWYQQALGQGPEFLTYFNYEAQPDKSGLPSDRFSAERPEGSISTLTIQRTEQRDSAMYRCASSRLGGRRIIKPNEQFFGPGTRLTVL.

This clonotype was seen repeatedly, ten times or more. V usage is TRBV12-3 or TRBV12-4 and J usage is TRBJ1-1, with unresolved D. V gave up 3 bases and J gave up 1 base, with 9 bases separating them. This CDR3 has 14 residues. The CDR3 DNA sequence: TGTGCCAGCAGTTTCGGCGGGCAGAACACTGAAGCTTTCTTT. Protein product: CASSFGGQNTEAFF.

This clonotype was counted at least ten times. The chain combines TRBV9 with TRBJ1-3; D unresolved. CDR3 length: 15 residues. Germline CDR1 is SGDLS and CDR2 is YYNGEE. V was cut by 3 bases and J by 4 bases, with 14 bases left in between. The CDR3 DNA is TGTGCCAGCAGCGGAGATGGACTCGAAGGAAACACCATATATTTT. This gives the protein CASSGDGLEGNTIYF.

About this clonotype itself: A much larger clone lies one base from this, so it may be a read error. V usage is TRBV2 and J usage is TRBJ1-1; no clear D. Germline CDR1 is SNHLY and CDR2 is FYNNEI. This CDR3 region has 15 residues. DNA of the CDR3: TGTGCCAGCAGTGTAACCCCTTTTATGAACACTGAAGCTTTGTTT. Protein sequence: CASSVTPFMNTEALF.

This clonotype has at least ten counts. The chain recombines TRBV7-9 with TRBJ1-6; possibly TRBD1 for D (6 bases). Looked up from germline, CDR1 is SEHNR and CDR2 is FQNEAQ (reference sequence). This CDR3 has 14 amino acids. V shed 5 bases and J shed 7 bases, with 12 bases lying between them. The DNA of the CDR3 is TGTGCCAGCAGCCGCAGGGGACCGAATTCACCCCTCCACTTT. Its translation: CASSRRGPNSPLHF.

This clonotype appeared many times. The J gene is TRBJ1-6, the V gene TRBV3-1; D is ambiguous. The germline V gene has CDR1 LGHDT and CDR2 YNNKEL (reference sequence). Trimming shortened V by 0 bases and J by 9 bases, and 12 bases separated the two germline ends. The CDR3 length is 15 residues. CDR3 sequence: CASSQDLRLGSPLHF. The CDR3 coding sequence is TGTGCCAGCAGCCAAGATCTTAGACTAGGTTCACCCCTCCACTTT.

This clonotype was found many times. J is TRBJ1-1 and V is TRBV29-1; possibly TRBD1 for D (5 bases). This CDR3 is built from 12 residues. The germline gives CDR1 SQVTM, CDR2 ANQGSEA. Trimming removed 7 bases from V and 5 bases from J, with 14 bases in between. CDR3 in amino acids: CSGGAGVTEAFF. The DNA for the CDR3 is TGCAGCGGAGGGGCGGGGGTTACTGAAGCTTTCTTT.

This clonotype was counted at least ten times. The V gene is TRBV7-2, the J gene TRBJ1-2; D ambiguous. Deletions cut 4 bases from V and 1 base from J, with 19 bases between. CDR3 length equals 17 residues. Germline CDR1 SGHTA, CDR2 FQGNSA. CDR3 region: CASSSPDRRWGNYGYTF. CDR3 nucleotides: TGTGCCAGCAGCTCCCCCGATAGACGGTGGGGTAACTATGGCTACACCTTC.

This clonotype was seen repeatedly, ten times or more. V and J are TRBV29-1 and TRBJ2-2, with no clear D. Trimming removed 7 bases from V and 1 base from J, with 16 bases in between. Germline V lookup: CDR1 SQVTM, CDR2 ANQGSEA. CDR3 length equals 15 residues. The CDR3: CSAGRANLNTGELFF. The CDR3 coding sequence is TGCAGCGCCGGAAGGGCTAACCTGAACACCGGGGAGCTGTTTTTT.

This clonotype appeared many times. V gene TRBV29-1 combines with J gene TRBJ2-7; a weak D match, TRBD1 (5 bases). Per the germline V gene, CDR1 is SQVTM and CDR2 is ANQGSEA. The V end was cut by 0 bases, the J end by 2 bases, with 11 bases between. The CDR3 sequence is 14 residues long. In DNA, the CDR3 is TGCAGCGTTGAAGAATATACAGGCACCTACGAGCAGTACTTC. It codes for CSVEEYTGTYEQYF.

This clonotype showed up many times. As DNA, the CDR3 is TGCGCCAGCAGCCACGTTCTAGCGGGGGCCGCGAACACCGGGGAGCTGTTTTTT. Residues: CASSHVLAGAANTGELFF. This rearrangement joins TRBV4-3 to TRBJ2-2, with 10 bases identical to TRBD2. CDR1 and CDR2 (germline): LGHNA, YSLEER. CDR3 length: 18 residues. The ends lost 3 bases at V and 0 bases at J; junction bases unmatched: 7.

This clonotype was found many times. The chain joins TRBV20-1 to TRBJ1-4; TRBD1 matches 7 bases. This CDR3 is 15 amino acids long. Germline CDR1 DFQATT, CDR2 SNEGSKA (reference sequence). The J segment lost 8 bases and the V segment lost 1 base, leaving 10 bases of the junction unmatched. CDR3 region: CSARAATGLEEKLFF. The CDR3 region has the DNA TGCAGTGCTAGAGCCGCGACAGGGTTGGAGGAAAAACTGTTTTTT.

There are many counts of this clonotype. The rearrangement uses TRBV7-9 and TRBJ2-3, with TRBD2 matching 10 bases. The CDR3 contains 15 residues. The J segment lost 2 bases and the V segment lost 4 bases, leaving 3 bases of the junction unmatched. CDR1 is SEHNR, CDR2 FQNEAQ, per germline (reference sequence). The CDR3 nucleotides are TGTGCCAGCAGCTCCAGCGGGGGGGACACAGATACGCAGTATTTT. Translated, it gives CASSSSGGDTDTQYF.

Ten or more counts support this clonotype. The chain employs TRBV4-2 and TRBJ2-2; 7 nucleotides line up with TRBD1. V shed 0 bases, J shed 8 bases, and the junction held 9 bases outside the gene matches. Germline V gives CDR1 LGHNA, CDR2 YNFKEQ. The CDR3 is made up of 16 amino acids. The CDR3 spells CASSQEKSRGFGELFF. CDR3 DNA: TGTGCCAGCAGCCAAGAAAAGAGCAGGGGGTTTGGGGAGCTGTTTTTT.

Only a few counts were recorded for this clonotype. V gene TRBV2 combines with J gene TRBJ2-2; 8 nucleotides line up with TRBD2. This CDR3 is 13 amino acids long. Germline CDR1 reads SNHLY; CDR2 reads FYNNEI. With V trimmed by 10 bases and J by 3 bases, 4 bases remained unmatched. The CDR3 is CAISGGYTGELFF. The CDR3 DNA follows: TGTGCCATTTCGGGGGGGTACACCGGGGAGCTGTTTTTT.

This clonotype was counted many times. The gene calls are TRBV12-3 or TRBV12-4 and TRBJ2-3; 8 bases are a match to TRBD1. The CDR3 totals 15 residues. Trimming at V came to 7 bases and at J to 4 bases, leaving 10 bases not matched to a gene. The CDR3 loop reads CASTPGQAVPDTQYF. CDR3 nucleotide sequence: TGTGCCAGCACCCCGGGACAGGCCGTTCCAGATACGCAGTATTTT.

To note about this clonotype: A much larger clone differs by one base, so this may be a read error. The chain uses TRBV5-4 and TRBJ2-1; D remains ambiguous. The CDR3 extends over 11 amino acids. The V end lost 4 bases, the J end lost 5 bases, and 4 bases lay between the germline ends. Per germline, CDR1 SGHNT and CDR2 YYREEE (reference sequence). The CDR3 sequence is CASSVHNEQFF. DNA for the CDR3: TGTGCCAGCAGCGTACACAATGAGCAGTTCTTC.

This clonotype occurred many times. The gene calls are TRBV6-1 and TRBJ2-1, with D tentatively TRBD1 (5 bases). The CDR3 contains 15 residues. The germline V gene has CDR1 MNHNS and CDR2 SASEGT. Trimming took off 2 bases at V and 2 bases at J, with 10 bases between the two ends. The CDR3 loop is CASSEYGQAYNEQFF. CDR3 coding DNA: TGTGCCAGCAGTGAATACGGACAAGCCTACAATGAGCAGTTCTTC.

This clonotype was recorded many times. The J gene is TRBJ1-1, the V gene TRBV6-5; no firm D call. The CDR3 runs 12 residues. V dropped 0 bases and J dropped 11 bases, with 10 bases sitting between them. Per germline, CDR1 MNHEY and CDR2 SVGAGI. Written as DNA, the CDR3 is TGTGCCAGCAGTTACTCCCGAGGGTTGGCTTTCTTT. Translating it yields CASSYSRGLAFF.

The rearrangement links TRBV3-1 to TRBJ2-7; D tentatively fits TRBD1 or TRBD2 (5 bases each). Looked up from germline, CDR1 is LGHDT and CDR2 is YNNKEL (reference sequence). The CDR3 covers 14 residues. Between the trimmed V and J ends, which lost 4 bases and 4 bases, there was a span of 14 bases. The CDR3 DNA sequence: TGTGCCAGCAGCCTCCGGCAGGGACGGTACGAGCAGTACTTC. This translates into CASSLRQGRYEQYF.

V and J are TRBV18 and TRBJ1-3, with D possibly being TRBD1 (5 bases). Germline V CDR1 and CDR2: KGHSH, LQKENI. The CDR3 is 15 residues long. V was clipped by 3 bases and J by 8 bases, with 17 bases between them. CDR3: CASSPPAGDGDTIYF. CDR3 DNA: TGTGCCAGCTCACCCCCCGCGGGGGATGGTGACACCATATATTTT.

The rearrangement joins TRBV19 to TRBJ2-3, with D perhaps TRBD1 (7 bases). V lost 4 bases to trimming and J lost 2 bases, with 10 bases between them. Germline V gene sequence: CDR1 LNHDA, CDR2 SQIVND (reference sequence). This CDR3 comprises 14 residues. The CDR3 DNA follows: TGTGCCAGTAGTAGCGGGACAGCCACAGATACGCAGTATTTT. Its translation is CASSSGTATDTQYF.

Ten or more counts support this clonotype. The genes are TRBV5-1 and TRBJ2-6, with D maybe TRBD2 (5 bases). The length of the CDR3 is 17 residues. Germline V gene lookup returns CDR1 SGHRS and CDR2 YFSETQ. Trimming stripped 4 bases from V and 0 bases from J, with 14 bases between. The DNA for the CDR3 is TGCGCCAGCAGCCCACCTGGAGGAGGCTCTGGGGCCAACGTCCTGACTTTC. Protein sequence: CASSPPGGGSGANVLTF.